Listed below are T cell receptor beta chains from one sample, sequenced in a study of blood T cell repertoires in COVID-19. Clones were read by immunoSEQ multiplex PCR, and TCRdb kept only the in-frame ones, dropping some. The sample shows 95,000 to 150,000 clones, around 77% of them seen only once. Sequencing input: peripheral blood. These receptors were collected from a man in his 60s with active or convalescent COVID-19. Each CDR3 is given with its conserved first and last residue. D genes are given only for firm matches. Expanded clones are given a class, and other clones once, few, many or no size at all.

J gene,CDR3 length,D gene,clone size,V gene,CDR3 DNA,CDR3 protein
TRBJ2-4,18,TRBD2,-,TRBV7-9,TGTGCCAGCAGCTCGTCGACTAGCGGGACGACTCAACCGAACATTCAGTACTTC,CASSSSTSGTTQPNIQYF
TRBJ1-2,13,-,-,TRBV12-3/TRBV12-4,TGTGCCAGCAGATCGGACACCTCCTATGGCTACACCTTC,CASRSDTSYGYTF
TRBJ2-5,14,-,-,TRBV12-5,TGTGCTAGTGGTTTGGGCCCCCAATCCGGGACCCAGTACTTC,CASGLGPQSGTQYF
TRBJ2-7,14,TRBD1,once,TRBV20-1,TGCAGTGCTAGTTCACCAGGGGGCTCCTACGAGCAGTACTTC,CSASSPGGSYEQYF
TRBJ2-3,15,TRBD2,-,TRBV6-2/TRBV6-3,TGTGCCAGCAGTTACTCGACGGGAGGAGGCGATACGCAGTATTTT,CASSYSTGGGDTQYF
TRBJ2-1,13,-,-,TRBV28,TGTGCCGCCGAGGAGCAGGGGTACAATGAGCAGTTCTTC,CAAEEQGYNEQFF
TRBJ2-5,17,TRBD2,-,TRBV24-1,TGTGCCACCAGTGATCCCTACAAAGGCGGGGGGCGGGAGACCCAGTACTTC,CATSDPYKGGGRETQYF
TRBJ2-5,15,TRBD2,-,TRBV4-3,TGCGCCAGCAGCAGGGGAGGGGAGGTTGCAGAGACCCAGTACTTC,CASSRGGEVAETQYF
TRBJ2-1,16,-,once,TRBV24-1,TGTGCCACCAGTGATTTGGCAGGAAAAGCCTACAATGAGCAGTTCTTC,CATSDLAGKAYNEQFF
TRBJ1-6,14,-,-,TRBV7-9,TGTGCCAGCAGCTTGGAACAGACAAATTCACCCCTCCACTTT,CASSLEQTNSPLHF
TRBJ2-2,15,-,few,TRBV27,TGTGCCAGCAGAGGGCTAGCGAGGAACACCGGGGAGCTGTTTTTT,CASRGLARNTGELFF
TRBJ2-1,15,TRBD2,-,TRBV12-5,TGTGCTAGTTCTCGGACTAGCGGGAGTTACAATGAGCAGTTCTTC,CASSRTSGSYNEQFF
TRBJ2-2,13,-,-,TRBV5-1,TGCGCCAGCAGCTTAAGGGAGAGCGGGGAGCTGTTTTTT,CASSLRESGELFF
TRBJ1-5,13,TRBD1,-,TRBV30,TGTGCCTGCAAACAGGGGAGCAATCAGCCCCAGCATTTT,CACKQGSNQPQHF
TRBJ2-3,15,TRBD2,-,TRBV5-1,TGCGCCAGCAGCTCTACTGCGGGAGGCCCAGATACGCAGTATTTT,CASSSTAGGPDTQYF
TRBJ2-4,16,TRBD1,few,TRBV3-1/TRBV3-2,TGTGCCAGCAGCCCCTGGACAGGGGGAGGCAAAAACATTCAGTACTTC,CASSPWTGGGKNIQYF
TRBJ2-7,18,TRBD2,-,TRBV6-1,TGTGCCAGCAGTGCGACTAGCGGGAGGTTGGGGGGTTCCTACGAGCAGTACTTC,CASSATSGRLGGSYEQYF